Below are 16 T cell receptor beta chains sequenced from a single sample in a study of blood T cell repertoires in COVID-19. Sequencing used immunoSEQ multiplex PCR; TCRdb keeps in-frame clones, though not all of them. The sample includes 350,000 or so clones, about nine tenths seen only once; the top ten take 3% to 4.5%. Sequenced: peripheral blood. The receptors shown here come from a woman in her sixties with COVID-19, enrolled during active disease.

This sequence joins TRBV19 and TRBJ2-7, with D possibly TRBD2 on 6 matching bases. The CDR3 has 14 amino acids. Germline lookup yields CDR1 LNHDA and CDR2 SQIVND (reference sequence). V was clipped by 6 bases and J by 5 bases, with 17 bases between them. In DNA form, the CDR3 reads TGTGCCAGTAGCTCTCGGCAGGGCGGGAACGAGCAGTACTTC. This sequence encodes CASSSRQGGNEQYF.

A single count supports this clone. This chain connects TRBV7-2 to TRBJ2-5; D gene unclear. This CDR3 contains 13 residues. V lost 2 bases to trimming and J lost 2 bases, with 6 bases between them. Germline V gives CDR1 SGHTA, CDR2 FQGNSA. The CDR3 DNA reads TGTGCCAGCAGCTTATTTAGACAAGAGACCCAGTACTTC. This translates into CASSLFRQETQYF.

V is TRBV2 and J is TRBJ2-3; D is undetermined. The length of the CDR3 is 12 residues. Germline CDR1 and CDR2: SNHLY and FYNNEI. V lost 3 bases and J lost 11, with 12 bases in between. The CDR3 region has the DNA TGTGCCAGCAGTGATAACCTTCTCGGGCAGTATTTT. Its translation is CASSDNLLGQYF.

The chain joins TRBV6-5 to TRBJ1-4, with TRBD1 identical over 9 bases. The CDR3 is 13 residues long. Germline V gene lookup returns CDR1 MNHEY and CDR2 SVGAGI. The junction had 6 bases not matched to a gene; V was cut back by 6 bases and J by 10 bases. Written as DNA, the CDR3 is TGTGCCAGCAGGACAGGGGGAGAAGGAAAACTGTTTTTT. Its protein product is CASRTGGEGKLFF.

The chain joins TRBV5-6 to TRBJ1-5; a possible D gene is TRBD1 (5 bases). The CDR3 sequence is 15 residues long. Between the trimmed V and J ends, which lost 1 base and 3 bases, there was a span of 11 bases. Looked up from germline, CDR1 is SGHDT and CDR2 is YYEEEE. Written as DNA, the CDR3 is TGTGCCAGCAGCTTGCGGCAGGGATACAATCAGCCCCAGCATTTT. It codes for CASSLRQGYNQPQHF.

The V call is TRBV18, the J call TRBJ2-1; 11 bases map to TRBD2. Germline values: CDR1 KGHSH, CDR2 LQKENI. CDR3 length: 15 residues. The V segment lost 5 bases and the J segment 11 bases; nucleotides outside the gene matches: 11. This CDR3 is CASSVNSGGALKQFF. CDR3 bases: TGTGCCAGCTCAGTCAATAGCGGGGGGGCCTTGAAGCAGTTCTTC.

V and J are TRBV7-6 and TRBJ1-1; D is perhaps TRBD1 (5 bases). The CDR3 sequence is 15 residues long. Per germline, CDR1 SGHVS and CDR2 FNYEAQ. V was trimmed by 4 bases and J by 0 bases, leaving 12 bases between them. The CDR3, as DNA: TGTGCCAGCAGCTCGGGGGTGACCATGAACACTGAAGCTTTCTTT. This translates into CASSSGVTMNTEAFF.

The rearrangement joins TRBV2 to TRBJ2-2, with D hard to call. Per germline, CDR1 SNHLY and CDR2 FYNNEI. This CDR3 is 14 amino acids long. V was shortened by 6 bases and J by 4 bases, with 12 bases between the two germline ends. In nucleotides, the CDR3 is TGTGCCAGCAGCCGAAGCCAGGTCACCGGGGAGCTGTTTTTT. Protein: CASSRSQVTGELFF. Looking up the rest from reference TRBV2 and TRBJ2-2 gives the full variable domain: EPEVTQTPSHQVTQMGQEVILRCVPISNHLYFYWYRQILGQKVEFLVSFYNNEISEKSEIFDDQFSVERPDGSNFTLKIRSTKLEDSAMYFCASSRSQVTGELFFGEGSRLTVL.

This sequence joins TRBV4-1 and TRBJ1-5, with 8 bases that match TRBD1. The CDR3 loop spans 16 amino acids. V lost 3 bases and J lost 6; bases outside the gene matches: 10. Looked up from germline, CDR1 is MGHRA and CDR2 is YSYEKL. Here the CDR3 DNA reads TGCGCCAGCAGCCATTTAGGACAGGGCCAGGGTCAGCCCCAGCATTTT. Translated, it gives CASSHLGQGQGQPQHF.

This clone was seen once. The chain joins TRBV14 to TRBJ1-1, with 8 bases aligning to TRBD1. From germline, CDR1 is SGHDN and CDR2 FVKESK. The V segment lost 4 bases and the J segment 6 bases; nucleotides outside the gene matches: 10. The CDR3 runs to 15 residues. The CDR3 protein is CASSLNRGVISEAFF. DNA of the CDR3: TGTGCCAGCAGCCTAAACAGGGGGGTGATCTCTGAAGCTTTCTTT.

This chain connects TRBV4-1 to TRBJ1-1; D call uncertain. V dropped 1 base and J dropped 0 bases, with 12 bases sitting between them. CDR3 length: 16 residues. CDR1 is MGHRA, CDR2 YSYEKL, per germline. CDR3 sequence (DNA): TGCGCCAGCAGCCAAGTAGAGGGAGGGCTGAACACTGAAGCTTTCTTT. It translates to CASSQVEGGLNTEAFF.

Remarks on this clone: One junction end does not reproduce the germline sequence, and a read error may be involved. The genes are TRBV7-7 and TRBJ2-2, with D perhaps TRBD2 (5 bases). The CDR3 covers 13 residues. Germline V gene data show CDR1 as SSHAT and CDR2 as FNYEAQ (reference sequence). CDR3 protein: CASSDTGAGELFF. CDR3 bases: TGTGCTAGCAGCGACACCGGGGCCGGGGAGCTGTTTTTT.

The chain employs TRBV11-2 and TRBJ2-3, with TRBD2 identical over 7 bases. The J segment lost 1 base and the V segment lost 3 bases, leaving 4 bases of the junction unmatched. The length of the CDR3 is 15 residues. CDR1 is SGHAT, CDR2 FQNNGV, per germline. CDR3 coding DNA: TGTGCCAGCAGCTTTAATGCGGGGGGCACAGATACGCAGTATTTT. The encoded protein is CASSFNAGGTDTQYF.

The chain carries TRBV6-5 and TRBJ1-5, with D uncertain. Germline-derived CDR1 and CDR2 are MNHEY and SVGAGI. The CDR3 runs 14 residues. V lost 2 bases and J lost 5, with 10 bases in between. The CDR3 DNA is TGTGCCAGCAGTTACGGGTTGGCGGATCAGCCCCAGCATTTT. It encodes CASSYGLADQPQHF.

This rearrangement joins TRBV6-5 to TRBJ2-1; 9 bases are a match to TRBD1. V lost 10 bases to trimming and J lost 9 bases; unmatched junction nucleotides: 13. CDR3 length: 14 amino acids. Germline CDR1 and CDR2: MNHEY and SVGAGI. The CDR3 spells CANKPGQGQGEQFF. DNA of the CDR3: TGTGCCAACAAACCGGGACAGGGTCAAGGTGAGCAGTTCTTC.

This chain connects TRBV2 to TRBJ1-6, with 7 bases matching TRBD1. J was trimmed by 5 bases and V by 4 bases; bases with no gene match: 8. This CDR3 region has 16 residues. Germline assignment: CDR1 SNHLY and CDR2 FYNNEI. This CDR3 reads CASSARAGGNNSPLHF. DNA of the CDR3: TGTGCCAGCAGTGCCCGGGCAGGGGGAAATAATTCACCCCTCCACTTT.